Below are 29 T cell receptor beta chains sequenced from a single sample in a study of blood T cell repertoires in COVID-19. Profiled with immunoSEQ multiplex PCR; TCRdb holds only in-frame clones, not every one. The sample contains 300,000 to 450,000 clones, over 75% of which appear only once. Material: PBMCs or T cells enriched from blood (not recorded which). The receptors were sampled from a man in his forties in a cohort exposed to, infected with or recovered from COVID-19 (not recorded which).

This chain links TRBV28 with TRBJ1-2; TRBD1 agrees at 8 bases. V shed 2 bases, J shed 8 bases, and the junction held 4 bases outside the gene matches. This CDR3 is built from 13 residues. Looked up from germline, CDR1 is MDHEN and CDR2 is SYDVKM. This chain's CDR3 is CASSLERTGGYTF. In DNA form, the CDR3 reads TGTGCCAGCAGTTTAGAACGGACAGGGGGCTACACCTTC.

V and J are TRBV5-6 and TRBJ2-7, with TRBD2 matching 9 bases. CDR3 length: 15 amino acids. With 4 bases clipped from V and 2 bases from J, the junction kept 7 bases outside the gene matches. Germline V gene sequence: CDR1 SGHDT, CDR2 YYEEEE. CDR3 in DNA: TGTGCCAGCAGCATACCTAGCGGGGTGCCCTACGAGCAGTACTTC. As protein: CASSIPSGVPYEQYF.

The CDR3 DNA reads TGTGCCAGCAGCCCGTGGACAGGTGCATGGAATGAAGCTTTCTTT. As protein: CASSPWTGAWNEAFF. V and J are TRBV14 and TRBJ1-1, with 7 bases lining up with TRBD1. The CDR3 is 15 amino acids. CDR1 is SGHDN, CDR2 FVKESK, per germline. J lost 7 bases, V lost 4 bases, and 12 bases had no gene match.

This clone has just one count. The CDR3 sequence is CASSLVSPYNEQFF. The CDR3 DNA reads as TGTGCCAGCAGCTTAGTTAGCCCTTACAATGAGCAGTTCTTC. The gene calls are TRBV11-2 and TRBJ2-1; D unclear. V gave up 1 base and J gave up 4 bases, with 8 bases separating them. Per germline, CDR1 SGHAT and CDR2 FQNNGV. The CDR3 has 14 amino acids.

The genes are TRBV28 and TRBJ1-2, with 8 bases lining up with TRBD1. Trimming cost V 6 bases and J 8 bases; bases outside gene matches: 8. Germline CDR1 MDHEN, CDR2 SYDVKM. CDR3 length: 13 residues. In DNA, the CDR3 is TGTGCCAGCAGCCCCGGACAGGGCGGAGGCTACACCTTC. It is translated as CASSPGQGGGYTF.

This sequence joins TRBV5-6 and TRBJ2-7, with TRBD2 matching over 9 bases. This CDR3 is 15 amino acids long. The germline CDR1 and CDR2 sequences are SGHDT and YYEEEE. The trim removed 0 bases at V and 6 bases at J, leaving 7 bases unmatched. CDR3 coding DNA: TGTGCCAGCAGCTTGGCCGTGCGGGAGGGCCGCGAGCAGTACTTC. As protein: CASSLAVREGREQYF.

In DNA, the CDR3 is TGCAGCGTTGATCGGCAGGGGACCTTTAACTATGGCTACACCTTC. The encoded protein is CSVDRQGTFNYGYTF. V gene TRBV29-1 combines with J gene TRBJ1-2; D may be TRBD1 (6 bases). Trimming stripped 3 bases from V and 1 base from J, with 15 bases between. In germline, CDR1 is SQVTM, CDR2 ANQGSEA. CDR3 length: 15 amino acids.

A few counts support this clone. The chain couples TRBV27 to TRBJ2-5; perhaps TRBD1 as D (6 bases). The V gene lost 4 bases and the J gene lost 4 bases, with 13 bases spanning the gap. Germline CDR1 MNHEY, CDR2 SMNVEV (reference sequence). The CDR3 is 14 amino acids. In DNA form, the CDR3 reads TGTGCCAGCAGTTCACTACAGGGCCGAGAGACCCAGTACTTC. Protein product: CASSSLQGRETQYF.

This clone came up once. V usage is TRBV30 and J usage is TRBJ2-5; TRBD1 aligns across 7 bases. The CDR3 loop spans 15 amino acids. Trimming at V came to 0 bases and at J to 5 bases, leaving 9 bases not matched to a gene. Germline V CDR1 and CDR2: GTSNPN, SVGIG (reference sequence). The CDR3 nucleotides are TGTGCCTGGAGTGTCATACAGGGGATTGGGGAGACCCAGTACTTC. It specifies CAWSVIQGIGETQYF.

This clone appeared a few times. CDR3 nucleotides: TGTGCCAGCACAGGGGGCCACTCTGGAAACACCATATATTTT. Encoded protein: CASTGGHSGNTIYF. The genes are TRBV6-5 and TRBJ1-3, with 8 bases fitting TRBD1. The germline V gene has CDR1 MNHEY and CDR2 SVGAGI. J was trimmed by 0 bases and V by 7 bases; bases with no gene match: 2. The CDR3 has 14 residues.

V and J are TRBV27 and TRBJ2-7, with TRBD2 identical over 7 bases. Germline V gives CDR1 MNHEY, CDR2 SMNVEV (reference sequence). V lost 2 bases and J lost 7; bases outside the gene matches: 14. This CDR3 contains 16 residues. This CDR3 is CASSLTRELATGEQYF. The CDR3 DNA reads TGTGCCAGCAGTTTAACGCGGGAACTAGCGACGGGTGAGCAGTACTTC.

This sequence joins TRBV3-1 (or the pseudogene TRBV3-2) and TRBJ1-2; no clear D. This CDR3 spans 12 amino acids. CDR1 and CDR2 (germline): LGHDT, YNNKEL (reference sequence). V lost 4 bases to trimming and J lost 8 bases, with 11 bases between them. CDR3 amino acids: CASSRRPGGYTF. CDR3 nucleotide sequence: TGTGCCAGCAGCCGGAGGCCGGGCGGCTACACCTTC.

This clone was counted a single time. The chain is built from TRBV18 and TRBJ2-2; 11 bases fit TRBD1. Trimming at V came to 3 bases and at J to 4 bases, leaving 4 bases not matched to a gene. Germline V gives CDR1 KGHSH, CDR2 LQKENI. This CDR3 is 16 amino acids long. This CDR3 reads CASSPPGQGGTGELFF. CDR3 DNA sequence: TGTGCCAGCTCACCGCCGGGACAGGGGGGCACCGGGGAGCTGTTTTTT.

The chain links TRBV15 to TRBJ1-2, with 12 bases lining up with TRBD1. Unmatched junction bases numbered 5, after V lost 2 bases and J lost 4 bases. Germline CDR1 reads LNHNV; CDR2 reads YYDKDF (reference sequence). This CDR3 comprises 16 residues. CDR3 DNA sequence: TGTGCCACCAGCAGACCGGGACAGGGGGCGAGCTATGGCTACACCTTC. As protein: CATSRPGQGASYGYTF.

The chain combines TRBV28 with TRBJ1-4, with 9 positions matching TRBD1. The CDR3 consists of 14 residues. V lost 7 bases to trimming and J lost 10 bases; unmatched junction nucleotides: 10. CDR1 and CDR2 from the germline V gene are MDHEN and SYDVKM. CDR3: CASKPRDRAAKLFF. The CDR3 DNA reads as TGTGCCAGCAAACCCCGGGACAGGGCCGCAAAACTGTTTTTT. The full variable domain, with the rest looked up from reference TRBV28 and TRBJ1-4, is DVKVTQSSRYLVKRTGEKVFLECVQDMDHENMFWYRQDPGLGLRLIYFSYDVKMKEKGDIPEGYSVSREKKERFSLILESASTNQTSMYLCASKPRDRAAKLFFGSGTQLSVL.

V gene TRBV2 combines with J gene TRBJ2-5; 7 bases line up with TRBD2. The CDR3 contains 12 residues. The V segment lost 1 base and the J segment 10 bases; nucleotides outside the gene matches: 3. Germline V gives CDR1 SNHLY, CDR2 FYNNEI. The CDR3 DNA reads TGTGCCAGCAGTGAAGACCGCGGGAGCCAGTACTTC. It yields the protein CASSEDRGSQYF.

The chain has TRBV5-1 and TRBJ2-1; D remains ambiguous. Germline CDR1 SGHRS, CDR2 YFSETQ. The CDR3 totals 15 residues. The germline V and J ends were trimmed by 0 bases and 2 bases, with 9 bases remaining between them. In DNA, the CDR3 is TGCGCCAGCAGCTTGGACAGCCAAACCTACAATGAGCAGTTCTTC. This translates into CASSLDSQTYNEQFF.

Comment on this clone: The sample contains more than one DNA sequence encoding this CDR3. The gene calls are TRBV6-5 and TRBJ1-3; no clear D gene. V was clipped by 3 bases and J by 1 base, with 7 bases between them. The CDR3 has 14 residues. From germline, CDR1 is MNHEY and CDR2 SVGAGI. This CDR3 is CASSYSPSGNTIYF. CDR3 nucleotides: TGTGCCAGCAGTTATTCCCCGTCTGGAAACACCATATATTTT.

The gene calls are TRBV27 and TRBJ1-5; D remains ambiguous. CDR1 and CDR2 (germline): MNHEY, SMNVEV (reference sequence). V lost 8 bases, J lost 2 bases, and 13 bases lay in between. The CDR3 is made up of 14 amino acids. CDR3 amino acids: CASGIRVGNQPQHF. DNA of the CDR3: TGTGCCAGCGGAATCCGGGTGGGCAATCAGCCCCAGCATTTT.

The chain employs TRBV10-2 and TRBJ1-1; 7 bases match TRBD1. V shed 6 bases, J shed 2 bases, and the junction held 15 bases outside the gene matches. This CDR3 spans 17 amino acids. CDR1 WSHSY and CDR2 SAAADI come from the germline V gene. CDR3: CASSHPPFPGGNTEAFF. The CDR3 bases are TGCGCCAGCAGCCACCCCCCGTTTCCAGGGGGAAACACTGAAGCTTTCTTT.

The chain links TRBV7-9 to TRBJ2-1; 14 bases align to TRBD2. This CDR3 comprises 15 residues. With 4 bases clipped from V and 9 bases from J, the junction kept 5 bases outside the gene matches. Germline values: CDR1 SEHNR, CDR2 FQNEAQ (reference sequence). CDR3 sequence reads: CASSSRLAGGGEQFF. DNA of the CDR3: TGTGCCAGCAGCTCGAGACTAGCGGGAGGGGGTGAGCAGTTCTTC.

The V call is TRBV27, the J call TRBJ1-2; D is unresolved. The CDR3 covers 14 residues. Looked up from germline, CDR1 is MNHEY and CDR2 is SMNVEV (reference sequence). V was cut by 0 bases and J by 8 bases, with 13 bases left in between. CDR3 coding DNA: TGTGCCAGCAGTTTATCCCCGGGAGCAGGCGGCTACACCTTC. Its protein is CASSLSPGAGGYTF.

The CDR3 loop is CASSSGTRRTDTQYF. Here the CDR3 DNA reads TGTGCCAGCAGCTCCGGGACTAGGCGCACAGATACGCAGTATTTT. V gene TRBV7-3 combines with J gene TRBJ2-3; TRBD2 aligns across 8 bases. With V trimmed by 4 bases and J by 1 base, 4 bases remained unmatched. CDR1 SGHTA and CDR2 FQGTGA come from the germline V gene. The CDR3 loop spans 15 amino acids. Full variable domain (rest looked up from reference TRBV7-3 and TRBJ2-3): GAGVSQTPSNKVTEKGKYVELRCDPISGHTALYWYRQSLGQGPEFLIYFQGTGAADDSGLPNDRFFAVRPEGSVSTLKIQRTERGDSAVYLCASSSGTRRTDTQYFGPGTRLTVL.

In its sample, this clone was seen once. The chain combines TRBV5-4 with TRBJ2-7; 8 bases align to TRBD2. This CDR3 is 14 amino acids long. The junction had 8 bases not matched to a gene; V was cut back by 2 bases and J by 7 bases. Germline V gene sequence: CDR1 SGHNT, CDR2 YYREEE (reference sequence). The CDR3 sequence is CASSLAGEGWEQYF. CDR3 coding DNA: TGTGCCAGCAGCTTAGCGGGAGAAGGATGGGAGCAGTACTTC.

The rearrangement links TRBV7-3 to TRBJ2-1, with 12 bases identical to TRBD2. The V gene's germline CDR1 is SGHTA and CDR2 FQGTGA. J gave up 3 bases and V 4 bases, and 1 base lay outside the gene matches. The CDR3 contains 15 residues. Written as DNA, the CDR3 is TGTGCCAGCAGCTCGGGACTAGCGGGCTACAATGAGCAGTTCTTC. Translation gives CASSSGLAGYNEQFF.

CDR3 sequence: CASSPYDRDYGYTF. The CDR3 nucleotides are TGTGCCAGCAGCCCCTACGACAGGGACTATGGCTACACCTTC. The V call is TRBV3-1 (or the pseudogene TRBV3-2), the J call TRBJ1-2, with 7 bases fitting TRBD1. This CDR3 contains 14 residues. The V gene's germline CDR1 is LGHDT and CDR2 YNNKEL (reference sequence). V was pared by 4 bases and J by 3 bases, with 5 bases of the junction left unmatched.

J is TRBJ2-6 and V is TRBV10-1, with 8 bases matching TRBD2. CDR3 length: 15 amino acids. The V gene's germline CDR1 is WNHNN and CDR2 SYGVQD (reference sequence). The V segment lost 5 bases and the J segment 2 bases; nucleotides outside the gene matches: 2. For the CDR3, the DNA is TGCGCCAGCAGTACGGGGGGGCCTGGGGCCAACGTCCTGACTTTC. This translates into CASSTGGPGANVLTF.

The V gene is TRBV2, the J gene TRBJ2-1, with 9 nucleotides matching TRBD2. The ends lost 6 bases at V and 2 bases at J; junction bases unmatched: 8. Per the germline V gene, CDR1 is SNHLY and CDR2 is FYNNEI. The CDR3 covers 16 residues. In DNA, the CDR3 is TGTGCCAGCAGGGGAAGAGTAGCGGGAGCCTACAATGAGCAGTTCTTC. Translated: CASRGRVAGAYNEQFF.

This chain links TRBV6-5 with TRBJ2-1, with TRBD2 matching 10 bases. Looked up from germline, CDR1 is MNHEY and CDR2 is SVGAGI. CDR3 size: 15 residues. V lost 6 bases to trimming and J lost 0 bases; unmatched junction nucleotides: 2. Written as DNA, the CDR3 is TGTGCCAGCAGGTGGACTAGCGGCTCCTACAATGAGCAGTTCTTC. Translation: CASRWTSGSYNEQFF.